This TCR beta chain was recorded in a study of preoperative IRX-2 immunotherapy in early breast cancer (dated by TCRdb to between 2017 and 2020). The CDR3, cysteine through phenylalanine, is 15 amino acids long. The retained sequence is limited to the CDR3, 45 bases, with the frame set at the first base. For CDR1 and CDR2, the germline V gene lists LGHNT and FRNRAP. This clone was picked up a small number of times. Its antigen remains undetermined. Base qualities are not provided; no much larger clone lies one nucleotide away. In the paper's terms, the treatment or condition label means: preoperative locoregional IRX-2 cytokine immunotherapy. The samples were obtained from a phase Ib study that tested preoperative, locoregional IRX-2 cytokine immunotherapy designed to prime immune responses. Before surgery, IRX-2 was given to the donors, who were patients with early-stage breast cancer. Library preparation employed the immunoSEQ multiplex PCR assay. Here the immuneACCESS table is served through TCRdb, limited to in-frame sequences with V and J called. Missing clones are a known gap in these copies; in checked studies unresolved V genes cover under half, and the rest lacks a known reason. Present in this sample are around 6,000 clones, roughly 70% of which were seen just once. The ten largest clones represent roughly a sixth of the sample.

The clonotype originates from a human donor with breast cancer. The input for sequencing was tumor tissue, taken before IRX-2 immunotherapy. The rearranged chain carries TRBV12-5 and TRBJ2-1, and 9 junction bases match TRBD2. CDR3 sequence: CASTKRAGGENEQFF. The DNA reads TGTGCCAGCACCAAACGAGCGGGGGGTGAGAATGAGCAGTTCTTC. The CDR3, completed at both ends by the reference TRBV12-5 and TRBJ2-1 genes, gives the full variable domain DARVTQTPRHKVTEMGQEVTMRCQPILGHNTVFWYRQTMMQGLELLAYFRNRAPLDDSGMPKDRFSAEMPDATLATLKIQPSEPRDSAVYFCASTKRAGGENEQFFGPGTRLTVL.